This T cell receptor beta chain was identified during a study of T-cell memory formation after mild COVID-19. Study details: Clustering of TCRs was largely donor specific. Points from the study as a whole: CD4+ contracting clones were mainly CM and EM; CD8+ ones, EMRA. Clones that got smaller from day 15 to 85 had even CD4/CD8, while clones growing later tipped toward CD4+.

This clonotype appeared a few times. The antigen remains unidentified. Researchers used 5'RACE with constant-segment primers to make TCR alpha and TCR beta cDNA libraries that carry sample barcodes and UMIs. A single record per CDR3 protein comes from TCRdb applying MiXCR to the 5' RACE reads. The sample yields 540,000 or so distinct CDR3 sequences, around 21% seen once. V was trimmed by 0 bases and J by 0 bases, leaving 6 bases between them. Germline V CDR1 and CDR2: SGDLS, YYNGEE. This CDR3 region has 14 residues. The sequenced material came from PBMCs or a T cell subset sorted from them (not recorded which). The sequence was obtained from an adult woman who had mild COVID-19 (a few samples of this study predate the infection). Cell type and time point are not known. This chain connects TRBV9 to TRBJ1-1, with D unresolved. The chain's CDR3 is CASSVGDLNTEAFF. The CDR3 DNA reads TGTGCCAGCAGCGTAGGAGATCTGAACACTGAAGCTTTCTTT.